This TCR beta chain was recorded in a study of identifying expanded T cells in peripheral blood. Study-wide points: Technical replicates showed around 1.1 changed clones; about 2 weeks 15 to 20; four weeks 19. Variance in clone template counts between approximately 2-week samples significantly increased with total template count across all healthy donors.

In regard to this clone: Its antigen remains unidentified.

Clones were read by immunoSEQ multiplex PCR, and TCRdb kept only the in-frame ones, dropping some. The sample has more than 85,000 clones; around 89% are singletons. Healthy donors had no documented immune events, such as infections, while sampled. The source is a person aged 18 to 70 in good health. Specimen: blood.

The CDR3 region is CASSPGPMNTGELFF. DNA for the CDR3: TGTGCCAGCAGCCCGGGACCGATGAACACCGGGGAGCTGTTTTTT. This sequence joins TRBV7-2 and TRBJ2-2; D may match TRBD1 or TRBD2 (5 bases each). Germline-derived CDR1 and CDR2 are SGHTA and FQGNSA. The CDR3 has 15 residues. V dropped 5 bases and J dropped 1 base, with 11 bases sitting between them.